Each of the 26 T cell receptor beta chains below was sequenced from the same sample in a study of blood T cells in healthy people across ages. The authors ran a second PCR of about 7 to 11 cycles using a sample-barcoded 5' primer and a J-beta primer mix. TCRdb passed the 5' RACE reads through MiXCR, listing each CDR3 protein once. The sample contains around 940,000 distinct CDR3 sequences, roughly half of which appear only once. The sample taken for sequencing was blood. The receptors shown here come from a woman in her sixties or seventies in good health.

This chain uses TRBV20-1 with TRBJ2-1; a weak D match, TRBD2 (6 bases). This CDR3 has 12 amino acids. V was clipped by 3 bases and J by 9 bases, with 12 bases between them. CDR1 DFQATT and CDR2 SNEGSKA come from the germline V gene (reference sequence). This chain's CDR3 is CSASGSNSEQFF. The CDR3 bases are TGCAGTGCTAGCGGGAGTAATTCTGAGCAGTTCTTC.

The rearrangement joins TRBV27 to TRBJ2-7; 8 nucleotides align to TRBD2. Germline V gives CDR1 MNHEY, CDR2 SMNVEV (reference sequence). V lost 1 base, J lost 0 bases, and 5 bases stayed unmatched. The CDR3 loop spans 16 amino acids. CDR3 residues: CASSLFGGTSSYEQYF. In DNA form, the CDR3 reads TGTGCCAGCAGTTTATTCGGGGGGACTAGCTCCTACGAGCAGTACTTC.

This clonotype has more than one count but fewer than ten. The chain couples TRBV6-5 to TRBJ2-4; D is uncertain. The V end was cut by 6 bases, the J end by 0 bases, with 9 bases between. This CDR3 is built from 14 residues. Germline CDR1 and CDR2: MNHEY and SVGAGI. The CDR3 loop is CASSSQLAKNIQYF. In DNA form, the CDR3 reads TGTGCCAGCAGCTCCCAACTAGCCAAAAACATTCAGTACTTC.

As to this clonotype: This may come from a read error, since a much larger clone is one base off. The V call is TRBV7-2, the J call TRBJ2-4, with D hard to call. The CDR3 has 13 residues. From germline, CDR1 is SGHTA and CDR2 FQGNSA. V was trimmed by 5 bases and J by 13 bases, leaving 18 bases between them. The CDR3 DNA sequence: TGTGCCAGCAGCCCGGGTCTTAACTACAAGCAGTACTTC. Translated: CASSPGLNYKQYF. The whole variable domain, remainder taken from reference TRBV7-2 and TRBJ2-4, is GAGVSQSPSNKVTEKGKDVELRCDPISGHTALYWYRQSLGQGLEFLIYFQGNSAPDKSGLPSDRFSAERTGGSVSTLTIQRTQQEDSAVYLCASSPGLNYKQYFGAGTRLSVL.

The chain has TRBV29-1 and TRBJ2-7, with 10 nucleotides matching TRBD2. Germline lookup yields CDR1 SQVTM and CDR2 ANQGSEA. After removal of 0 bases from V and 4 bases from J, the junction contained 6 bases not matched to a gene. The CDR3 is 15 residues long. CDR3 region: CSVEEGLAESYEQYF. The DNA for the CDR3 is TGCAGCGTTGAAGAAGGACTAGCGGAATCTTACGAGCAGTACTTC.

As regards this clonotype: One junction end disagrees with the germline gene, perhaps due to a read error. The chain joins TRBV6-2 or TRBV6-3 to TRBJ2-7, with D hard to call. The V gene's germline CDR1 is MNHEY and CDR2 SVGEGT. This CDR3 contains 11 residues. CDR3 bases: TGTACCAGCAGCTTCAACTACGAGCAGTACTTC. It translates to CTSSFNYEQYF.

This rearrangement joins TRBV9 to TRBJ2-3, with TRBD2 matching over 14 bases. The junction had 8 bases not matched to a gene; V was cut back by 2 bases and J by 6 bases. Germline V gene data show CDR1 as SGDLS and CDR2 as YYNGEE. The CDR3 covers 17 residues. CDR3 region: CASSVGGLAGGFDTQYF. CDR3 bases: TGTGCCAGCAGCGTTGGAGGACTAGCGGGAGGATTTGATACGCAGTATTTT.

This clonotype was detected only a few times. V gene TRBV10-3 combines with J gene TRBJ2-1, with D possibly matching TRBD1 (5 bases). Trimming took 0 bases from V and 0 from J, leaving 9 bases between them. The CDR3 is made up of 16 amino acids. The germline CDR1 and CDR2 sequences are ENHRY and SYGVKD. CDR3 loop: CAISESRQHSYNEQFF. Written as DNA, the CDR3 is TGTGCCATCAGTGAGTCTCGACAGCACTCCTACAATGAGCAGTTCTTC.

This clonotype was picked up a small number of times. CDR3 coding DNA: TGTGCCAGCAGCTTAGTTTCCGACAGGGCCTACGAGCAGTACTTC. It is translated as CASSLVSDRAYEQYF. The V gene is TRBV7-2, the J gene TRBJ2-7, with 7 positions matching TRBD1. From germline, CDR1 is SGHTA and CDR2 FQGNSA. With V trimmed by 1 base and J by 2 bases, 5 bases remained unmatched. The CDR3 runs 15 residues.

This clonotype has only a few counts. CDR3 region: CASAPPPGDTQYF. The CDR3 DNA is TGTGCTAGTGCCCCCCCTCCCGGGGATACGCAGTATTTT. This chain joins TRBV12-5 and TRBJ2-3; D call uncertain. Trimming took 7 bases from V and 6 from J, leaving 14 bases between them. This CDR3 spans 13 amino acids. CDR1 and CDR2 (germline): LGHNT, FRNRAP.

This clonotype was picked up a small number of times. This sequence joins TRBV21-1 and TRBJ2-7; the table gives TRBD2 as D, unverified against the DNA. TRBV21-1 is classified as a pseudogene. This CDR3 has 20 residues. The CDR3 is CASSKGFPAGVREDTYEQYF. Here the CDR3 DNA reads TGTGCCAGCAGTAAGGGGTTTCCGGCAGGGGTGCGGGAGGATACCTACGAGCAGTACTTC.

This clonotype was counted only a few times. The J gene is TRBJ1-4, the V gene TRBV7-2, with 9 bases fitting TRBD1. CDR3 length: 15 amino acids. Germline V CDR1 and CDR2: SGHTA, FQGNSA. V lost 4 bases to trimming and J lost 8 bases; unmatched junction nucleotides: 8. The CDR3 loop is CASSSLGTGQEKLFF. For the CDR3, the DNA is TGTGCCAGCAGCTCCCTCGGGACAGGGCAAGAAAAACTGTTTTTT.

The chain uses TRBV29-1 and TRBJ2-2; TRBD2 matches 7 bases. This CDR3 spans 16 amino acids. CDR1 is SQVTM and CDR2 is ANQGSEA in the germline V gene. With 1 base clipped from V and 4 bases from J, the junction kept 9 bases outside the gene matches. The CDR3, as DNA: TGCAGCGTTGAAGGGAGGAGCGGGATGAGCACCGGGGAGCTGTTTTTT. As protein: CSVEGRSGMSTGELFF.

The table lists this clonotype with a count of one. The germline gene is not matched at one end of the junction; a read error may be the cause. This sequence joins TRBV12-3 or TRBV12-4 and TRBJ2-7; TRBD1 agrees at 7 bases. The CDR3 extends over 14 amino acids. CDR3 loop: CTSSPQGKRYEQYF. The CDR3 coding sequence is TGTACCAGCAGTCCACAGGGGAAACGGTACGAGCAGTACTTC.

The sample holds a few counts of this clonotype. The chain employs TRBV7-9 and TRBJ2-7; 9 bases fit TRBD1. The CDR3 consists of 14 residues. Per germline, CDR1 SEHNR and CDR2 FQNEAQ (reference sequence). V trimming: 5 bases; J trimming: 4 bases; junction bases outside the gene matches: 6. The CDR3 DNA sequence: TGTGCCAGCAGCACCGGGACAGGGATTTACGAGCAGTACTTC. Translation gives CASSTGTGIYEQYF.

The rearrangement links TRBV6-1 to TRBJ1-2; D is undetermined. V dropped 5 bases and J dropped 0 bases, with 10 bases sitting between them. Germline CDR1 MNHNS, CDR2 SASEGT. The CDR3 runs 14 residues. The CDR3 protein is CASSPTNTNYGYTF. CDR3 DNA sequence: TGTGCCAGCAGTCCCACAAATACTAACTATGGCTACACCTTC.

This clonotype has a count of ten or more. The chain links TRBV4-2 to TRBJ2-6; tentatively, D is TRBD2 (6 bases). The CDR3 is 19 residues long. Trimming cost V 0 bases and J 2 bases, with 17 bases left between them. Per germline, CDR1 LGHNA and CDR2 YNFKEQ. CDR3 nucleotides: TGTGCCAGCAGCCAAGATCGTTTCGGGGACTCAGCTGGGGCCAACGTCCTGACTTTC. It codes for CASSQDRFGDSAGANVLTF.

The CDR3 region has the DNA TGTGCCAGCAGTTTAGCGCTAGCGGGAGAAAACTATGAGCAGTACTTC. Its translation: CASSLALAGENYEQYF. The rearrangement joins TRBV12-3 or TRBV12-4 to TRBJ2-5, with 10 bases identical to TRBD2. The length of the CDR3 is 16 residues. The V segment lost 0 bases and the J segment 11 bases; nucleotides outside the gene matches: 12.

The chain uses TRBV6-2 or TRBV6-3 and TRBJ2-3; 10 positions match TRBD2. The CDR3 has 18 amino acids. V trimming: 4 bases; J trimming: 4 bases; junction bases outside the gene matches: 14. CDR1 is MNHEY, CDR2 SVGEGT, per germline. In nucleotides, the CDR3 is TGTGCCAGCAGTTCACCGAAAAAACTAGCGGGACGCGCAGATACGCAGTATTTT. Translating gives CASSSPKKLAGRADTQYF.

The chain recombines TRBV12-3 or TRBV12-4 with TRBJ2-4; 10 bases map to TRBD2. The J call may be wrong; the DNA end is better matched by TRBJ2-7. The CDR3 is 13 residues long. CDR3: CASRASGRNEQYF. The CDR3 bases are TGTGCCAGCAGGGCTAGCGGGAGAAACGAGCAGTACTTC.

The J gene is TRBJ2-7, the V gene TRBV6-2 or TRBV6-3; the D gene is possibly TRBD2 (6 bases). The CDR3 extends over 16 amino acids. The germline CDR1 and CDR2 sequences are MNHEY and SVGEGT. V was shortened by 7 bases and J by 2 bases, with 21 bases between the two germline ends. CDR3 DNA sequence: TGTGCCAGCAATGGGAAGACTAGGCGTGGCGCCTACGAGCAGTACTTC. Translated, it gives CASNGKTRRGAYEQYF.

This clonotype was found once. The chain recombines TRBV28 with TRBJ2-2; D call uncertain. V lost 7 bases to trimming and J lost 3 bases, with 6 bases between them. Germline CDR1 is MDHEN and CDR2 is SYDVKM. This CDR3 region has 12 residues. The CDR3 nucleotides read TGTGCCAGCAAGAGGCACACCGGGGAGCTGTTTTTT. Its protein product is CASKRHTGELFF.

The genes are TRBV15 and TRBJ2-3, with TRBD2 matching over 8 bases. Germline V lookup: CDR1 LNHNV, CDR2 YYDKDF (reference sequence). Trimming removed 2 bases from V and 2 bases from J; junction bases left unmatched: 9. This CDR3 region has 17 residues. The CDR3 is CATSRPFVAGITDTQYF. The DNA of the CDR3 is TGTGCCACCAGCAGACCCTTCGTAGCGGGGATCACAGATACGCAGTATTTT. The variable domain in full, with the rest retrieved from reference TRBV15 and TRBJ2-3, is DAMVIQNPRYQVTQFGKPVTLSCSQTLNHNVMYWYQQKSSQAPKLLFHYYDKDFNNEADTPDNFQSRRPNTSFCFLDIRSPGLGDTAMYLCATSRPFVAGITDTQYFGPGTRLTVL.

The chain recombines TRBV6-5 with TRBJ1-2; 9 nucleotides agree with TRBD1. There are 17 residues in the CDR3. In germline, CDR1 is MNHEY, CDR2 SVGAGI. V gave up 4 bases and J gave up 4 bases; unmatched junction bases: 13. DNA for the CDR3: TGTGCCAGCAGTTTAGTATCACAGGGGGCGCCGGCCTATGGCTACACCTTC. It yields the protein CASSLVSQGAPAYGYTF.

The V and J genes are TRBV11-2 and TRBJ1-2, with 7 bases lining up with TRBD1. With V trimmed by 5 bases and J by 8 bases, 35 bases remained unmatched. Germline V gene sequence: CDR1 SGHAT, CDR2 FQNNGV. The CDR3 runs 22 residues. The CDR3 spells CASSHIAGQSTGPLLSLDGYTF. CDR3 bases: TGTGCCAGCAGCCACATCGCGGGACAGTCAACGGGACCCTTACTCTCACTGGACGGCTACACCTTC.

This clonotype was detected a few times. The gene calls are TRBV20-1 and TRBJ2-2; 8 nucleotides line up with TRBD2. This CDR3 comprises 16 residues. V dropped 0 bases and J dropped 1; count of bases not matched to a gene: 4. Germline V gene sequence: CDR1 DFQATT, CDR2 SNEGSKA (reference sequence). The DNA for the CDR3 is TGCAGTGCTAGAGATCTTCTAGCGGGGAACACCGGGGAGCTGTTTTTT. Translating gives CSARDLLAGNTGELFF.